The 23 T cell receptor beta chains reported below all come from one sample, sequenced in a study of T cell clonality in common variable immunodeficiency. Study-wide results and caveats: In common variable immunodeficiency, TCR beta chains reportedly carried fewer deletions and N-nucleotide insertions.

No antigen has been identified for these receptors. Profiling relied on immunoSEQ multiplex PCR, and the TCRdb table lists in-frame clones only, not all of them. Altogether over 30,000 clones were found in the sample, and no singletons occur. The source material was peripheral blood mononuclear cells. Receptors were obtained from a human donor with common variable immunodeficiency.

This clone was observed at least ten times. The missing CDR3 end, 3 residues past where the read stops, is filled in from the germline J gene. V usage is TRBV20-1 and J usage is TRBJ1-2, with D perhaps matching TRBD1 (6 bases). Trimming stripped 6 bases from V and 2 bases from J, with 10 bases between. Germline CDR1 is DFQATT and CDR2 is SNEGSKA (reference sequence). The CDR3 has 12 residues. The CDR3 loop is CSAATGNYGYTF. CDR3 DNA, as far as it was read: TGCAGTGCAGCAACAGGGAACTATGGC.

The CDR3 sequence is CASISEVGLNYGYTF. The CDR3 DNA, read in part, is TGTGCCAGTATTTCTGAGGTCGGACTTAACTATGGC. The chain couples TRBV19 to TRBJ1-2; D gene ambiguous. Read coverage stops 3 residues before the CDR3 terminus; the germline J gene supplies the remainder. This CDR3 is 15 amino acids long. Germline CDR1 LNHDA, CDR2 SQIVND (reference sequence). V lost 7 bases to trimming and J lost 1 base, with 16 bases between them.

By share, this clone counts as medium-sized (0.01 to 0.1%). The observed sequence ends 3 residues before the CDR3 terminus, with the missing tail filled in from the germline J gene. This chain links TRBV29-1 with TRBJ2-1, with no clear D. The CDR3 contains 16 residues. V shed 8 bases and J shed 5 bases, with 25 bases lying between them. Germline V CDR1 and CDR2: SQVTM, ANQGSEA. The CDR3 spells CSFLDPIVAAHNEQFF. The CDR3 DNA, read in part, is TGCAGCTTCCTAGATCCAATTGTTGCGGCACACAATGAG.

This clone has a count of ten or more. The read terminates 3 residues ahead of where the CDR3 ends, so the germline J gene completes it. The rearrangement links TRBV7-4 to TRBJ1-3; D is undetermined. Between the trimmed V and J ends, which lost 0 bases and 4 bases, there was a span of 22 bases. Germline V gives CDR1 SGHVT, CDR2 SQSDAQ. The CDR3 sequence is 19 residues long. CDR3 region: CASSLAYVRKRWRGNTIYF. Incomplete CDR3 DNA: TGTGCCAGCAGCTTAGCCTACGTCAGAAAGCGCTGGAGGGGAAACACC.

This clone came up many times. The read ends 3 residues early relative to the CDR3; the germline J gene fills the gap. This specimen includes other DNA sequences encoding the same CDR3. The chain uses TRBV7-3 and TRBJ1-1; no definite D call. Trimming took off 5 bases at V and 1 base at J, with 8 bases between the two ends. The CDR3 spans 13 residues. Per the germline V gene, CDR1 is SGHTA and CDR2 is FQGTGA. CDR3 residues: CASSRDTNTEAFF. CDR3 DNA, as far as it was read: TGTGCCAGCAGCCGAGACACGAACACTGAA.

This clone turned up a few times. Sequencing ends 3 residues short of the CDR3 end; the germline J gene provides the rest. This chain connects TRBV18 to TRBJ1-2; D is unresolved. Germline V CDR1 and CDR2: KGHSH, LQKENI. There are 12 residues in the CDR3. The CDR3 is CASSSESDGYTF. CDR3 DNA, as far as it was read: TGTGCCAGCTCATCCGAGAGCGACGGC.

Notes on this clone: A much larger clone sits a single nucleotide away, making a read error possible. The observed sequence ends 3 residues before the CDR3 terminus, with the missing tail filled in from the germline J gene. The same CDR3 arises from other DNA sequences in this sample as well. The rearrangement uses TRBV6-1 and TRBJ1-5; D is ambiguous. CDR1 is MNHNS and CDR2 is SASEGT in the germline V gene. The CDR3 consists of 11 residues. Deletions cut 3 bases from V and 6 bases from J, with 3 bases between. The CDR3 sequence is CASSDRQPQHF. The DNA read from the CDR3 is TGTGCCAGCAGTGATCGTCAGCCC.

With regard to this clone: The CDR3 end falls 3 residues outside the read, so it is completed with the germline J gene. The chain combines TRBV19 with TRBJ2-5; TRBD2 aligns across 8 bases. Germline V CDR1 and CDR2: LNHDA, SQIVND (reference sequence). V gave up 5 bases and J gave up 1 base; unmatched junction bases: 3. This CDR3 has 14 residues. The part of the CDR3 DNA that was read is TGTGCCAGTAGTCCTGGACTAGCCCAAGAGACC. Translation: CASSPGLAQET. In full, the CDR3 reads CASSPGLAQETQYF.

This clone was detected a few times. The CDR3 here is CAWAGAANEQFF. The CDR3 DNA, read in part, is TGTGCCTGGGCGGGGGCCGCTAATGAG. The chain employs TRBV30 and TRBJ2-1; tentatively, D is TRBD2 (7 bases). The read halts 3 residues ahead of the CDR3 end, with the missing end drawn from the germline J gene. Germline loops: CDR1 GTSNPN, CDR2 SVGIG (reference sequence). This CDR3 contains 12 residues. Between the trimmed V and J ends, which lost 5 bases and 7 bases, there was a span of 12 bases.

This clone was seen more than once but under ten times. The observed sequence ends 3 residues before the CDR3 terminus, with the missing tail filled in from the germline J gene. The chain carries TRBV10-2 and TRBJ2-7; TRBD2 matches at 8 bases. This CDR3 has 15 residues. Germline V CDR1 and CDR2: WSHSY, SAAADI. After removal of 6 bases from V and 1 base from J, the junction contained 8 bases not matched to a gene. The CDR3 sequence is CASRSWRGESYEQYF. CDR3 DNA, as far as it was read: TGCGCCAGCAGGTCTTGGCGGGGGGAATCCTACGAG.

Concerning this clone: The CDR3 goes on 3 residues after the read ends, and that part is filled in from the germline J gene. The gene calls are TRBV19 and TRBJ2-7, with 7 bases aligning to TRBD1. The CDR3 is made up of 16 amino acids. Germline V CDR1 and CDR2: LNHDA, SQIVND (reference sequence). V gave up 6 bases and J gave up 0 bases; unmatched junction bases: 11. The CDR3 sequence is CASRGLGQGDSYEQYF. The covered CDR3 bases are TGTGCCAGTAGAGGGCTTGGGCAGGGGGACTCCTACGAG. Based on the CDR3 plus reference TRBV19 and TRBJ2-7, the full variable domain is DGGITQSPKYLFRKEGQNVTLSCEQNLNHDAMYWYRQDPGQGLRLIYYSQIVNDFQKGDIAEGYSVSREKKESFPLTVTSAQKNPTAFYLCASRGLGQGDSYEQYFGPGTRLTVT.

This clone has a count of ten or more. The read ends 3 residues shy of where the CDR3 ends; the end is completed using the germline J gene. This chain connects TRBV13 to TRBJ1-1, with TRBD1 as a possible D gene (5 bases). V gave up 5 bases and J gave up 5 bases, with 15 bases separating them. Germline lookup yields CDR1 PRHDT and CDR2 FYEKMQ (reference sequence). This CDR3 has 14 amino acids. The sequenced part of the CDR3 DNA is TGTGCCAGCAGCCCGCCCCCCCGGGGGACTGAA. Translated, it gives CASSPPPRGTE. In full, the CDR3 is CASSPPPRGTEAFF.

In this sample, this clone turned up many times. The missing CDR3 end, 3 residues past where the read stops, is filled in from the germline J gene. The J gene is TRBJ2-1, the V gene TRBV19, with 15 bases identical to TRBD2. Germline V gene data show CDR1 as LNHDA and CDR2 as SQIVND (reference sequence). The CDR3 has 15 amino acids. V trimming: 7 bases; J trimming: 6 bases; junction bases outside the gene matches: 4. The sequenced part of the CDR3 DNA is TGTGCCAGTAACCGGGGACTAGCGGGGGGCAATGAG. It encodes CASNRGLAGGNE. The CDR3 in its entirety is CASNRGLAGGNEQFF.

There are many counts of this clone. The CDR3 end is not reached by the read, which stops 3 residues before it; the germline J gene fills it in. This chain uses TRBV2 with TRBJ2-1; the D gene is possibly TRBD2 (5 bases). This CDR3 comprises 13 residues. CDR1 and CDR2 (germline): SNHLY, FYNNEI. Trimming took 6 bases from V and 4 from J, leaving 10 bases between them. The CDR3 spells CASSPLAYNEQFF. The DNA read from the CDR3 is TGTGCCAGCAGCCCCCTAGCATACAATGAG. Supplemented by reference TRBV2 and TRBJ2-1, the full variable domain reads EPEVTQTPSHQVTQMGQEVILRCVPISNHLYFYWYRQILGQKVEFLVSFYNNEISEKSEIFDDQFSVERPDGSNFTLKIRSTKLEDSAMYFCASSPLAYNEQFFGPGTRLTVL.

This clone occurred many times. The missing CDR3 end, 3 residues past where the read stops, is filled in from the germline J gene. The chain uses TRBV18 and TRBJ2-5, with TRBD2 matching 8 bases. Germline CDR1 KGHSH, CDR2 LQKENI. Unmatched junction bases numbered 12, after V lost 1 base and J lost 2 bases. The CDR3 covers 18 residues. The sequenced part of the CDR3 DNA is TGTGCCAGCTCACCACGGGAGCGGTTCGCGGGGGGACAAGAGACC. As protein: CASSPRERFAGGQET. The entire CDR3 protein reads CASSPRERFAGGQETQYF.

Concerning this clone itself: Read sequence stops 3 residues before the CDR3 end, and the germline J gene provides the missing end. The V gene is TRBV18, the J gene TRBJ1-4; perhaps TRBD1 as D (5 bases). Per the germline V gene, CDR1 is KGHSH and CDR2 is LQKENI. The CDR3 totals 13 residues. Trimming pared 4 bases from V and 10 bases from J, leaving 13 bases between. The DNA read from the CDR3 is TGTGCCAGCTCACTGGACACGGGAGGAAAA. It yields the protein CASSLDTGGK. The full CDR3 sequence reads CASSLDTGGKLFF.

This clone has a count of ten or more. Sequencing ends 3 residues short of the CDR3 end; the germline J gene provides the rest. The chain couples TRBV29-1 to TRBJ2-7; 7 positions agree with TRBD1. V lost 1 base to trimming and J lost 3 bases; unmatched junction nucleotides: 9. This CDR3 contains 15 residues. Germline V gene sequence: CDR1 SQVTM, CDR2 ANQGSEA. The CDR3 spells CSVEAPQGDLYEQYF. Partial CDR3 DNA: TGCAGCGTTGAAGCACCTCAGGGGGACCTCTACGAG.

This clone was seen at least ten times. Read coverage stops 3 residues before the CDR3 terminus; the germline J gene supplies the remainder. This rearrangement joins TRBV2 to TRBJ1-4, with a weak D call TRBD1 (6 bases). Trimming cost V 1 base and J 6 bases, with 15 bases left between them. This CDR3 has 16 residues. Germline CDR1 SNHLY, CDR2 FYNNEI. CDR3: CASSEGGGSGYEKLFF. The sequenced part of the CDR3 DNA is TGTGCCAGCAGTGAAGGGGGGGGCTCTGGTTATGAAAAA.

This chain's CDR3 is CSARGSRRGQGPQETQYF. The covered CDR3 bases are TGCAGTGCTAGAGGTTCGAGGAGGGGACAAGGCCCCCAAGAGACC. This chain connects TRBV20-1 to TRBJ2-5; D is tentatively TRBD1 or TRBD2 (6 bases each). Read data end 3 residues before the CDR3 end; the end is taken from the germline J gene. The CDR3 runs 18 residues. Trimming pared 1 base from V and 1 base from J, leaving 22 bases between. Germline V gene lookup returns CDR1 DFQATT and CDR2 SNEGSKA (reference sequence).

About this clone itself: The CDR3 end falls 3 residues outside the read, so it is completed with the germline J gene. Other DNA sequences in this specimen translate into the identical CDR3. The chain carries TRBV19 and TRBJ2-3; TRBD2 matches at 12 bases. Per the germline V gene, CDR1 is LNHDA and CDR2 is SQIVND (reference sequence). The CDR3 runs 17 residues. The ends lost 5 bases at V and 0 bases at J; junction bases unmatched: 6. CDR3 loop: CASSRLAGGTSTDTQYF. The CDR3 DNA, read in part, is TGTGCCAGTAGTCGGCTAGCGGGGGGGACTAGCACAGATACG.

The sequenced CDR3 bases are TGTGCCAGCAGCCCCTCCGGGGGGGACAGAGAGGTAGAGACC. This encodes CASSPSGGDREVET. The entire CDR3 sequence reads CASSPSGGDREVETQYF. The chain links TRBV16 to TRBJ2-5, with D perhaps TRBD2 (8 bases). The read is 3 residues too short to cover the CDR3 end, so that end is filled in from the germline J gene. CDR3 length: 17 amino acids. V lost 4 bases and J lost 4, with 22 bases in between. Germline CDR1 is KGHSY and CDR2 is FQNENV.

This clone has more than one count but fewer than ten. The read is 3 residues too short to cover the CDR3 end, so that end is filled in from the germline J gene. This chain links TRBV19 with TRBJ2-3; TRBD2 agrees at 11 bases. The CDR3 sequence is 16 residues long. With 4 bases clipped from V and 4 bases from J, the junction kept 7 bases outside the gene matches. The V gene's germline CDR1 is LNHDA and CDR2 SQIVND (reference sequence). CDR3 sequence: CASSTTGTSGPDTQYF. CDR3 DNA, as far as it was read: TGTGCCAGTAGTACGACCGGGACTAGCGGCCCAGATACG.

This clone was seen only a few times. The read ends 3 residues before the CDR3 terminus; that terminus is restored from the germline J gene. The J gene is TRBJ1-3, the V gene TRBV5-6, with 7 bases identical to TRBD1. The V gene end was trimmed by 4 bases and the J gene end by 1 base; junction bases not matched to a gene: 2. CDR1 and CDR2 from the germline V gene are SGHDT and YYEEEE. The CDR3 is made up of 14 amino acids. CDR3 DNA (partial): TGTGCCAGCAGCCCAGGGGGATCTGGAAACACC. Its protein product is CASSPGGSGNT. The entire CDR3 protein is CASSPGGSGNTIYF.